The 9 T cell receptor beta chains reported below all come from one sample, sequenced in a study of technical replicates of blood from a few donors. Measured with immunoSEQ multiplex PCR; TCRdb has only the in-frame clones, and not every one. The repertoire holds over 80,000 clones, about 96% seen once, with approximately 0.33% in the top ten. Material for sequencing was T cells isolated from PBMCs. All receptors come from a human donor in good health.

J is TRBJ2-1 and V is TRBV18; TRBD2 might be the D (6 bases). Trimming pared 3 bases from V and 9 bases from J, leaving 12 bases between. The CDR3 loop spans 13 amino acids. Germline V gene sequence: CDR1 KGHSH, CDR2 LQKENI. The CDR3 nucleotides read TGTGCCAGCTCACCGAACTTGGAGGGTGAGCAGTTCTTC. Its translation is CASSPNLEGEQFF.

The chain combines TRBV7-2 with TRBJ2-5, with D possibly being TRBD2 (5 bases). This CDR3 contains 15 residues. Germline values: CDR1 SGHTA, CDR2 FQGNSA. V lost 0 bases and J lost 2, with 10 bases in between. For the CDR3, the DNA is TGTGCCAGCAGCTTAGCGGGAGTTCGGCAAGAGACCCAGTACTTC. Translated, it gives CASSLAGVRQETQYF.

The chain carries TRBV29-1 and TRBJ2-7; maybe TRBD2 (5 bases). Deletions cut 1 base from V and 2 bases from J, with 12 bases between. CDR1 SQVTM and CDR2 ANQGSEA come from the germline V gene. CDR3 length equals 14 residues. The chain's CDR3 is CSVEVRGPPYEQYF. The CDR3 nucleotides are TGCAGCGTTGAAGTACGAGGGCCCCCCTACGAGCAGTACTTC.

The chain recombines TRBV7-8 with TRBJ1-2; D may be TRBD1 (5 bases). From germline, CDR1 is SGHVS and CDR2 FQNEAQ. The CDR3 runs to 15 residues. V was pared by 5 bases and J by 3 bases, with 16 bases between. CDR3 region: CASSATVGGYYGYTF. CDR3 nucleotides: TGTGCCAGCAGCGCCACCGTTGGGGGGTACTATGGCTACACCTTC.

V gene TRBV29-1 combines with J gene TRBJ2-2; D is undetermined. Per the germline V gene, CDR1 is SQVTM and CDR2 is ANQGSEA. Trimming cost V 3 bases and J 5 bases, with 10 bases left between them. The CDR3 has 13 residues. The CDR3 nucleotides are TGCAGCGTTGACAGGTCTAATACCGGGGAGCTGTTTTTT. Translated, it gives CSVDRSNTGELFF.

The CDR3 region is CASSLGTGAVNEKLFF. The CDR3 DNA reads as TGTGCCAGCAGCTTGGGGACAGGGGCGGTTAATGAAAAACTGTTTTTT. The genes are TRBV7-9 and TRBJ1-4; 10 nucleotides agree with TRBD1. The CDR3 sequence is 16 residues long. Germline loops: CDR1 SEHNR, CDR2 FQNEAQ (reference sequence). Unmatched junction bases numbered 5, after V lost 3 bases and J lost 4 bases. Using reference TRBV7-9 and TRBJ1-4 for the parts outside the CDR3, the full variable domain is DTGVSQNPRHKITKRGQNVTFRCDPISEHNRLYWYRQTLGQGPEFLTYFQNEAQLEKSRLLSDRFSAERPKGSFSTLEIQRTEQGDSAMYLCASSLGTGAVNEKLFFGSGTQLSVL.

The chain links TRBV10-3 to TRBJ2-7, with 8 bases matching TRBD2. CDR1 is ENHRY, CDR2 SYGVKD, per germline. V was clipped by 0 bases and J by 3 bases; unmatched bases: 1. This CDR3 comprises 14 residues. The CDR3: CAISESTSVYEQYF. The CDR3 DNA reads TGTGCCATCAGTGAGTCGACTAGCGTCTACGAGCAGTACTTC.

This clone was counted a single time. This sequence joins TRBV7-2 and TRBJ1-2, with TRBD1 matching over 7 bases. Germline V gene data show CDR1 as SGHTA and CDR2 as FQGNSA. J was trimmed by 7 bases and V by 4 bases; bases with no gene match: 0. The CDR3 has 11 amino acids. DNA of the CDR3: TGTGCCAGCAGCTCAGGGGGTGGCTACACCTTC. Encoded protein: CASSSGGGYTF.

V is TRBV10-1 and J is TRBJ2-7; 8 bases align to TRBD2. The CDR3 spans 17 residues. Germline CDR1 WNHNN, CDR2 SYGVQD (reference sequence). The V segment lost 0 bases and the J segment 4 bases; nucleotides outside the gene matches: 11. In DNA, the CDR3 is TGCGCCAGCAGTGAGTCTATGATATCGAGCGGGAGTTACGAGCAGTACTTC. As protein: CASSESMISSGSYEQYF.